The T cell receptor (beta chain) described here comes from a study of blood T cell repertoires in COVID-19. Overall study: The study drew acute and convalescent COVID-19 samples from the United States, Italy and Spain.

Original data processing: How many nucleated cells were present was estimated from reference gene primer amplification. Measured with immunoSEQ multiplex PCR; TCRdb has only the in-frame clones, and not every one. V and J calls and clone size follow that table, whereas D and trimming were derived from the DNA. The sample carries about 270,000 clones, approximately 81% recorded once. V lost 3 bases, J lost 9 bases, and 22 bases lay in between. The length of the CDR3 is 16 residues. Germline loops: CDR1 SGDLS, CDR2 YYNGEE. The TCR sequence derives from a woman aged 18-29 years with acute or convalescent COVID-19. V is TRBV9 and J is TRBJ2-1; weak D call: TRBD2 (5 bases). Sequenced input: peripheral blood. CDR3 amino acids: CASSAGDYLDAGEQFF. The CDR3 DNA reads TGTGCCAGCAGCGCCGGAGACTACCTAGACGCGGGTGAGCAGTTCTTC.